This T cell receptor beta chain was recovered during a study of blood T cell repertoires in COVID-19. Germline V gene sequence: CDR1 MDHEN, CDR2 SYDVKM. With V trimmed by 6 bases and J by 3 bases, 12 bases remained unmatched. This CDR3 comprises 16 residues. Sequencing was performed with immunoSEQ multiplex PCR; in TCRdb, only in-frame clones are kept and a portion is missing. There are about 150,000 clones in the sample; around 90% occur only once, and more than 5% lies in the top ten. Sequenced: peripheral blood. The sequence was collected from a human donor in a cohort sampled during active COVID-19. The J gene is TRBJ2-7, the V gene TRBV28, with 9 bases lining up with TRBD1. DNA for the CDR3: TGTGCCAGCAGACCGTTCCGGGACAGGGACTACTACGAGCAGTACTTC. Its protein product is CASRPFRDRDYYEQYF. The full variable domain, rest sourced from reference TRBV28 and TRBJ2-7, is DVKVTQSSRYLVKRTGEKVFLECVQDMDHENMFWYRQDPGLGLRLIYFSYDVKMKEKGDIPEGYSVSREKKERFSLILESASTNQTSMYLCASRPFRDRDYYEQYFGPGTRLTVT.